Each of the 30 T cell receptor beta chains below was sequenced from the same sample in a study of blood T cell repertoires in COVID-19. TCRdb's table, derived via immunoSEQ multiplex PCR, lists solely in-frame clones and lacks some. The sample carries around 260,000 clones, roughly 80% recorded once. The specimen was peripheral blood. These receptors originate from a woman between 45 and 60 years old who had recovered from COVID-19.

The chain employs TRBV29-1 and TRBJ1-5; D may be TRBD1 (5 bases). CDR1 is SQVTM, CDR2 ANQGSEA, per germline. This CDR3 comprises 11 residues. V was shortened by 6 bases and J by 5 bases, with 8 bases between the two germline ends. The CDR3 sequence: CSVGPDQPQHF. CDR3 in DNA: TGCAGCGTGGGGCCCGATCAGCCCCAGCATTTT.

This clone was counted between two and nine times. CDR3 bases: TGTGCCAGCAGCTTAGGTCAGACCGGGGAGCTGTTTTTT. Translating it yields CASSLGQTGELFF. The chain is built from TRBV7-2 and TRBJ2-2, with D uncertain. From germline, CDR1 is SGHTA and CDR2 FQGNSA. Trimming removed 1 base from V and 5 bases from J, with 5 bases in between. The CDR3 totals 13 residues.

This clone has at least ten counts. This sequence joins TRBV19 and TRBJ1-5; 9 nucleotides align to TRBD1. This CDR3 has 20 amino acids. The ends lost 3 bases at V and 3 bases at J; junction bases unmatched: 18. Per the germline V gene, CDR1 is LNHDA and CDR2 is SQIVND (reference sequence). The CDR3 DNA reads as TGTGCCAGTAGTATGAATAGGGACAGGGATACGTGGCTGCCCAATCAGCCCCAGCATTTT. Its protein is CASSMNRDRDTWLPNQPQHF. Full variable domain (rest looked up from reference TRBV19 and TRBJ1-5): DGGITQSPKYLFRKEGQNVTLSCEQNLNHDAMYWYRQDPGQGLRLIYYSQIVNDFQKGDIAEGYSVSREKKESFPLTVTSAQKNPTAFYLCASSMNRDRDTWLPNQPQHFGDGTRLSIL.

The genes are TRBV14 and TRBJ2-3, with D perhaps matching TRBD1 (5 bases). This CDR3 is built from 15 residues. CDR1 and CDR2 from the germline V gene are SGHDN and FVKESK. V lost 0 bases and J 7 bases, leaving 14 bases between the germline ends. CDR3 in amino acids: CASSQDRGRANTQYF. The CDR3 DNA sequence: TGTGCCAGCAGCCAAGATAGAGGCAGGGCTAATACGCAGTATTTT. Supplemented by reference TRBV14 and TRBJ2-3, the full variable domain reads EAGVTQFPSHSVIEKGQTVTLRCDPISGHDNLYWYRRVMGKEIKFLLHFVKESKQDESGMPNNRFLAERTGGTYSTLKVQPAELEDSGVYFCASSQDRGRANTQYFGPGTRLTVL.

The chain's CDR3 is CATSDGQVNEKLFF. The CDR3 region has the DNA TGTGCCACCAGTGACGGACAGGTTAATGAAAAACTGTTTTTT. V is TRBV24-1 and J is TRBJ1-4, with TRBD1 matching over 7 bases. The CDR3 has 14 residues. Per the germline V gene, CDR1 is KGHDR and CDR2 is SFDVKD. V was clipped by 4 bases and J by 4 bases; unmatched bases: 2.

The V gene is TRBV5-6, the J gene TRBJ2-3; TRBD1 is a possible D gene (6 bases). V was shortened by 4 bases and J by 2 bases, with 20 bases between the two germline ends. The CDR3 totals 17 residues. Germline-derived CDR1 and CDR2 are SGHDT and YYEEEE. The CDR3: CASSVIATGLFTDTQYF. In DNA form, the CDR3 reads TGTGCCAGCAGCGTAATCGCGACAGGACTCTTCACAGATACGCAGTATTTT.

The rearrangement uses TRBV5-6 and TRBJ2-3; possibly TRBD2 for D (7 bases). Trimming stripped 0 bases from V and 7 bases from J, with 15 bases between. This CDR3 spans 15 amino acids. Germline CDR1 reads SGHDT; CDR2 reads YYEEEE. CDR3 in DNA: TGTGCCAGCAGCTTGGAAGTGGGGGGGCCACATACGCAGTATTTT. As protein: CASSLEVGGPHTQYF.

This clone showed up just a few times. This chain connects TRBV6-5 to TRBJ2-7; 7 positions agree with TRBD1. This CDR3 has 13 amino acids. The V gene end was trimmed by 5 bases and the J gene end by 3 bases; junction bases not matched to a gene: 4. Germline CDR1 is MNHEY and CDR2 is SVGAGI. The CDR3 sequence: CASSRTGNYEQYF. For the CDR3, the DNA is TGTGCCAGCAGTCGGACAGGAAACTACGAGCAGTACTTC.

The CDR3 is CASTRATGEGNEQFF. The DNA of the CDR3 is TGTGCCAGCACCAGGGCGACAGGGGAAGGCAATGAGCAGTTCTTC. J is TRBJ2-1 and V is TRBV7-9, with 8 nucleotides matching TRBD1. The CDR3 consists of 15 residues. With V trimmed by 7 bases and J by 6 bases, 11 bases remained unmatched. Germline V CDR1 and CDR2: SEHNR, FQNEAQ (reference sequence).

The table lists this clone with a few counts. This chain uses TRBV27 with TRBJ1-6; D may be TRBD1 (6 bases). There are 13 residues in the CDR3. Germline CDR1 is MNHEY and CDR2 is SMNVEV (reference sequence). The V and J ends lost 5 bases and 9 bases respectively, with 11 bases between them. CDR3 loop: CASSADRVSPLHF. The CDR3 DNA is TGTGCCAGCAGTGCGGACAGAGTTTCACCCCTCCACTTT.

The J gene is TRBJ2-1, the V gene TRBV7-3, with 8 bases lining up with TRBD2. V dropped 5 bases and J dropped 7; count of bases not matched to a gene: 10. The CDR3 sequence is 15 residues long. Germline-derived CDR1 and CDR2 are SGHTA and FQGTGA. The CDR3 is CASSPGSGGRNEQFF. CDR3 sequence (DNA): TGTGCCAGCAGCCCTGGTTCGGGGGGGCGGAATGAGCAGTTCTTC.

The V gene is TRBV3-1 (or the pseudogene TRBV3-2), the J gene TRBJ1-1; the D gene is possibly TRBD1 (5 bases). The V and J ends lost 4 bases and 0 bases respectively, with 12 bases between them. The CDR3 has 15 residues. Germline lookup yields CDR1 LGHDT and CDR2 YNNKEL (reference sequence). This CDR3 is CASSPWGGMNTEAFF. The DNA for the CDR3 is TGTGCCAGCAGCCCCTGGGGGGGGATGAACACTGAAGCTTTCTTT.

The chain combines TRBV5-4 with TRBJ2-2; 11 nucleotides line up with TRBD2. CDR3 length: 15 amino acids. The germline V gene encodes CDR1 SGHNT and CDR2 YYREEE (reference sequence). V gave up 3 bases and J gave up 3 bases; unmatched junction bases: 1. The CDR3 is CASSWTSGYTGELFF. The CDR3 DNA follows: TGTGCCAGCAGCTGGACTAGCGGGTACACCGGGGAGCTGTTTTTT.

The CDR3 reads CASSRRGLAGTDTQYF. The DNA of the CDR3 is TGTGCCAGCAGCAGGCGGGGGCTAGCCGGCACAGATACGCAGTATTTT. The V gene is TRBV7-2, the J gene TRBJ2-3; possible D gene TRBD2, 7 bases. V lost 5 bases and J lost 1, with 16 bases in between. The CDR3 sequence is 16 residues long. In germline, CDR1 is SGHTA, CDR2 FQGNSA.

In nucleotides, the CDR3 is TGTGCCAGCAGTTCGTCCGGGACAGGCTCCTACAATGAGCAGTTCTTC. It translates to CASSSSGTGSYNEQFF. V gene TRBV28 combines with J gene TRBJ2-1, with 8 bases aligning to TRBD1. Trimming cost V 4 bases and J 0 bases; bases outside gene matches: 5. This CDR3 is built from 16 residues. Germline-derived CDR1 and CDR2 are MDHEN and SYDVKM.

The chain has TRBV18 and TRBJ2-7, with D possibly matching TRBD2 (6 bases). Trimming took off 4 bases at V and 4 bases at J, with 14 bases between the two ends. The CDR3 consists of 14 residues. Germline V gene data show CDR1 as KGHSH and CDR2 as LQKENI. CDR3 sequence (DNA): TGTGCCAGCTCACTAAACGGAGGGGTGTACGAGCAGTACTTC. It is translated as CASSLNGGVYEQYF.

J is TRBJ1-1 and V is TRBV5-1; 7 bases line up with TRBD1. This CDR3 comprises 15 residues. V trimming: 1 base; J trimming: 8 bases; junction bases outside the gene matches: 11. CDR1 is SGHRS and CDR2 is YFSETQ in the germline V gene. CDR3 nucleotide sequence: TGCGCCAGCAGCTTGATTGGACAGGCGACGGAGGAAGCTTTCTTT. Translated: CASSLIGQATEEAFF.

The gene calls are TRBV18 and TRBJ2-3; 7 positions match TRBD1. The CDR3 totals 18 residues. Germline CDR1 is KGHSH and CDR2 is LQKENI. The junction had 16 bases not matched to a gene; V was cut back by 3 bases and J by 4 bases. Here the CDR3 reads CASSPRDLRQGGADTQYF. For the CDR3, the DNA is TGTGCCAGCTCACCCAGAGATCTGAGACAGGGTGGGGCAGATACGCAGTATTTT.

This clone was seen only a few times. The rearrangement uses TRBV10-3 and TRBJ2-3; perhaps TRBD2 as D (7 bases). The germline V gene has CDR1 ENHRY and CDR2 SYGVKD. V was shortened by 10 bases and J by 4 bases, with 15 bases between the two germline ends. This CDR3 region has 13 residues. CDR3 nucleotide sequence: TGTGCCACCAAAGGGGGGGCCTCAGATACGCAGTATTTT. It specifies CATKGGASDTQYF.

This clone was recorded once. The chain joins TRBV5-6 to TRBJ2-3, with 7 bases fitting TRBD2. Looked up from germline, CDR1 is SGHDT and CDR2 is YYEEEE. The V and J ends lost 0 bases and 8 bases, in that order; junction bases with no gene match: 15. CDR3 length: 17 residues. This CDR3 reads CASSLGGASGPLGTQYF. CDR3 bases: TGTGCCAGCAGCTTGGGTGGGGCTAGCGGCCCCCTCGGTACGCAGTATTTT.

This clone was seen a single time. The chain recombines TRBV29-1 with TRBJ2-7; weak D call: TRBD2 (7 bases). The length of the CDR3 is 13 residues. Trimming removed 0 bases from V and 5 bases from J, with 11 bases in between. Germline assignment: CDR1 SQVTM and CDR2 ANQGSEA. The CDR3 nucleotides are TGCAGCGTTGAAGATCGGGGGGCCAACGAGCAGTACTTC. Its translation is CSVEDRGANEQYF.

Notes on this clone: The final CDR3 position lacks the conserved phenylalanine or tryptophan, pointing to a likely read error. The DNA is left out, because the CDR3 cannot be placed on it with certainty; the CDR3 is given as TCRdb lists it. CDR3 residues: CASSLVGGRPRAVL. The J gene is TRBJ2-7, the V gene TRBV11-2; the D call in the table, TRBD2, was not verified against the DNA. The CDR3 has 14 amino acids, counting both end residues. In germline, CDR1 is SGHAT, CDR2 FQNNGV.

The genes are TRBV19 and TRBJ1-1; TRBD1 agrees at 7 bases. There are 14 residues in the CDR3. Germline V gene lookup returns CDR1 LNHDA and CDR2 SQIVND (reference sequence). Trimming at V came to 5 bases and at J to 6 bases, leaving 9 bases not matched to a gene. This chain's CDR3 is CASSSTGAVAEAFF. The DNA for the CDR3 is TGTGCCAGTAGTTCAACAGGGGCGGTGGCTGAAGCTTTCTTT. The complete variable domain, with remaining parts taken from reference TRBV19 and TRBJ1-1, reads DGGITQSPKYLFRKEGQNVTLSCEQNLNHDAMYWYRQDPGQGLRLIYYSQIVNDFQKGDIAEGYSVSREKKESFPLTVTSAQKNPTAFYLCASSSTGAVAEAFFGQGTRLTVV.

The chain combines TRBV7-3 with TRBJ1-4; 9 nucleotides agree with TRBD1. This CDR3 has 15 residues. With V trimmed by 5 bases and J by 6 bases, 7 bases remained unmatched. CDR1 is SGHTA and CDR2 is FQGTGA in the germline V gene. CDR3 nucleotide sequence: TGTGCCAGCAGCCCGGGGACAGGGCCATATGAAAAACTGTTTTTT. Protein: CASSPGTGPYEKLFF.

This rearrangement joins TRBV10-2 to TRBJ2-6, with 13 nucleotides matching TRBD2. CDR1 is WSHSY and CDR2 is SAAADI in the germline V gene. This CDR3 has 18 residues. V lost 11 bases and J lost 4; bases outside the gene matches: 14. CDR3 nucleotide sequence: TGCGCCGGACGGACTAGCGGGAGACGCGGCCCAGGGGCCAACGTCCTGACTTTC. The encoded protein is CAGRTSGRRGPGANVLTF.

The chain joins TRBV7-9 to TRBJ2-6; 9 bases align to TRBD1. The CDR3 spans 16 residues. Trimming at V came to 5 bases and at J to 3 bases, leaving 5 bases not matched to a gene. Looked up from germline, CDR1 is SEHNR and CDR2 is FQNEAQ (reference sequence). DNA for the CDR3: TGTGCCAGCAGCCCCCGGACAGGGGTTGGGGCCAACGTCCTGACTTTC. It encodes CASSPRTGVGANVLTF.

V gene TRBV3-1 (or the pseudogene TRBV3-2) combines with J gene TRBJ2-4; 11 bases agree with TRBD1. Germline CDR1 LGHDT, CDR2 YNNKEL (reference sequence). The CDR3 sequence is 18 residues long. V lost 0 bases and J lost 3; bases outside the gene matches: 7. CDR3 nucleotides: TGTGCCAGCAGCCAAGATGGACAGGGGGCGCTTCGCAAAAACATTCAGTACTTC. Its translation: CASSQDGQGALRKNIQYF.

The J gene is TRBJ2-1, the V gene TRBV28, with D maybe TRBD1 (5 bases). The germline gives CDR1 MDHEN, CDR2 SYDVKM. Trimming pared 4 bases from V and 1 base from J, leaving 8 bases between. This CDR3 comprises 14 residues. The CDR3 sequence: CASSSSGSYNEQFF. The DNA of the CDR3 is TGTGCCAGCAGTTCCTCAGGGTCCTACAATGAGCAGTTCTTC.

V gene TRBV19 combines with J gene TRBJ1-6, with 7 positions matching TRBD1. The V gene end was trimmed by 3 bases and the J gene end by 5 bases; junction bases not matched to a gene: 1. The germline V gene encodes CDR1 LNHDA and CDR2 SQIVND (reference sequence). This CDR3 is 14 amino acids long. CDR3 in amino acids: CASSMDRNNSPLHF. In DNA form, the CDR3 reads TGTGCCAGTAGTATGGACAGGAATAATTCACCCCTCCACTTT. The full variable domain, completed using reference TRBV19 and TRBJ1-6, is DGGITQSPKYLFRKEGQNVTLSCEQNLNHDAMYWYRQDPGQGLRLIYYSQIVNDFQKGDIAEGYSVSREKKESFPLTVTSAQKNPTAFYLCASSMDRNNSPLHFGNGTRLTVT.

This clone appeared once. V usage is TRBV19 and J usage is TRBJ2-7; 7 bases are a match to TRBD2. The germline gives CDR1 LNHDA, CDR2 SQIVND (reference sequence). Losses at the gene ends were 4 bases for V and 2 bases for J; bases not matched to a gene: 5. The CDR3 spans 14 residues. CDR3 in amino acids: CASSRASGPYEQYF. The CDR3 region has the DNA TGTGCCAGTAGTAGGGCTAGCGGACCCTACGAGCAGTACTTC.